Sequencing of this TCR beta chain was carried out in a study of control samples from healthy donors and cancer patients. The CDR3 loop spans 12 amino acids. CDR1 is WSHSY, CDR2 SAAADI, per germline. Trimming cost V 10 bases and J 7 bases, with 11 bases left between them. TCRdb's table, derived via immunoSEQ multiplex PCR, lists solely in-frame clones and lacks some. The top ten clones hold 1.3% of a sample with approximately 150,000 clones, around 94% of them seen once. The chain joins TRBV10-2 to TRBJ1-6; tentatively, D is TRBD1 (5 bases). The origin of this receptor is a young woman in good health. Sequences were obtained from blood. The chain's CDR3 is CATGRGNSPLHF. The CDR3 coding sequence is TGCGCCACCGGTCGGGGGAATTCACCCCTCCACTTT.